This T cell receptor (beta chain) was obtained from a study of blood T cell repertoires in COVID-19. Some clones are missing from TCRdb's copy, which holds only in-frame ones; the method was immunoSEQ multiplex PCR. The repertoire consists of around 300,000 clones, with about 82% occurring once and the leading ten covering just over 7%. The TCR originated in a human donor in a cohort sampled during active COVID-19. Sample: peripheral blood.

CDR3: CASPGTVMRYNSPLHF. The CDR3 region has the DNA TGTGCCAGCCCAGGAACGGTTATGAGATATAATTCACCCCTCCACTTT. This rearrangement joins TRBV27 to TRBJ1-6; D call uncertain. CDR1 is MNHEY and CDR2 is SMNVEV in the germline V gene (reference sequence). There are 16 residues in the CDR3. The ends were cut back, 8 bases at V and 4 bases at J, with 18 bases in the middle.